This T cell receptor beta chain came from a study of radiotherapy plus CTLA-4 blockade in lung cancer. Study context: For 15% to 20% of patients, objective responses occurred, and around 31% had disease control.

Points from the study as a whole: Among blood TCR repertoires after radiotherapy plus ipilimumab, tumor-derived clones expanded. Together with interferon-beta, which increased in serum after radiation, early dynamic changes in blood T cell clones were reportedly the best predictors of response.

With respect to this clone: Its antigen is as yet unknown.

Libraries were prepared by immunoSEQ multiplex PCR; TCRdb keeps only in-frame clonotypes and omits some of them. The sample lists roughly 100,000 clones; around 84% were seen once. The CDR3 runs 15 residues. Germline CDR1 is SEHNR and CDR2 is FQNEAQ (reference sequence). V lost 6 bases, J lost 1 base, and 4 bases stayed unmatched. Ipilimumab CTLA-4 blockade and focal radiation were given to patients with chemo-refractory metastatic non-small-cell lung cancer. This TCR derives from a human donor with non-small cell lung cancer that progressed on radiotherapy plus ipilimumab. Sample: peripheral blood, taken from a patient treated with radiotherapy plus ipilimumab. The rearrangement uses TRBV7-9 and TRBJ2-7; 12 bases are a match to TRBD1. The CDR3 reads CASSEGQGASYEQYF. Written as DNA, the CDR3 is TGTGCCAGCAGTGAGGGACAGGGGGCGTCCTACGAGCAGTACTTC.